Below, one T cell receptor (beta chain) is given with its context. Antigen unknown. The treatment denotes: around 19 received Ad26.COV2.S at low or high dose, single or two shots; roughly 5 received placebo; per-sample allocation not given. At day 63 after the first vaccine or placebo injection, samples were drawn. The entry originates in a study of Ad26.COV2.S vaccination and SARS-CoV-2 variants. Notes on the study in general: Considerable breadth of spike-specific CD8+ and CD4+ T cell responses has reportedly been documented following vaccination.

Only in-frame clones appear in the TCRdb table, and some are missing; sequencing was by immunoSEQ multiplex PCR. The top ten hold less than 3.5% of the sample, which has over 250,000 clones, around 87% seen once. The receptor was derived from a person between 18 and 60 years old who received the Ad26.COV2.S COVID-19 vaccine or a placebo. The sample was peripheral blood, taken in a trial of Ad26.COV2.S vaccine versus placebo.

This CDR3 reads CASSLFSTSTDTQYF. CDR3 DNA: TGCGCCAGCAGCTTGTTCTCCACTAGCACAGATACGCAGTATTTT. The chain combines TRBV5-1 with TRBJ2-3; no clear D. V was cut by 1 base and J by 0 bases, with 9 bases left in between. The CDR3 covers 15 residues. CDR1 is SGHRS and CDR2 is YFSETQ in the germline V gene.